This T cell receptor (beta chain) was captured by sequencing in a study of T cells in Graves' hyperthyroidism and ophthalmopathy. Trimming removed 5 bases at V and 3 bases at J, with 11 bases between. CDR1 and CDR2 (germline): SGHTA, FQGNSA. The CDR3 spans 13 residues. TCR beta CDR3 regions were amplified from RNA. A first-round RT-PCR of the TCR CDR3 used the HTBI primer set. TCRdb fed the multiplex PCR reads into MiXCR, producing one record per CDR3 protein. The data show about 290,000 distinct CDR3 sequences, about 14% seen once. This clonotype was detected many times. Sequenced input: blood. This TCR came from a woman aged 25-40 years with Graves' hyperthyroidism that later progressed to Graves' ophthalmopathy. The chain couples TRBV7-2 to TRBJ2-7; D remains ambiguous. DNA of the CDR3: TGTGCCAGCAGCCGGACCGACTTCTACGAGCAGTACTTC. Translating it yields CASSRTDFYEQYF.